This T cell receptor (beta chain) was obtained from a study of shared clonotypes between healthy human individuals. Per germline, CDR1 SEHNR and CDR2 FQNEAQ (reference sequence). Trimming removed 1 base from V and 5 bases from J, with 23 bases in between. The CDR3 is 18 residues long. Healthy and HIV-negative, the adult donors had no recent acute infections or vaccinations. Data came from immunoSEQ multiplex PCR; TCRdb stores just in-frame clones and leaves some out. The profile shows about 2.4 million clones, just over 90% of them singletons. J is TRBJ1-1 and V is TRBV7-9; D is possibly TRBD1 (6 bases). Material: naive CD4+ T cells sorted from blood. Subset indicated: CD45RA+ positively selected. This TCR came from a man aged 18 to 35 in good health. In nucleotides, the CDR3 is TGTGCCAGCAGCTTAGGAGAGGGGGTGAAAGGGGTGTGGACTGAAGCTTTCTTT. This sequence encodes CASSLGEGVKGVWTEAFF.